This T cell receptor beta chain was captured by sequencing in a study of T cells in Graves' hyperthyroidism and ophthalmopathy. At the level of the study: Peripheral blood samples were taken at initial diagnosis, prior to any treatment.

The V gene's germline CDR1 is SNHLY and CDR2 FYNNEI. V was clipped by 2 bases and J by 0 bases, with 11 bases between them. There are 16 residues in the CDR3. This clonotype appeared many times. Its antigen remains unknown. Hyperthyroidism of Graves' type that showed no ophthalmopathy progression within 18 months was stable. It was uncontrolled infection, other autoimmune disease, pregnancy or lactation that excluded patients. General study findings and limits: The model predicted ophthalmopathy a median around seven months before onset.

Amplified regions were TCR beta CDR3 sequences from RNA transcripts. The HTBI primer set drove a first-round RT-PCR of the TCR CDR3. TCRdb used MiXCR to reprocess the multiplex PCR reads, holding one entry per CDR3 protein. The repertoire has approximately 430,000 distinct CDR3 sequences, 15% to 18% of them found once; the top ten carry around 14%. The chain is built from TRBV2 and TRBJ1-3, with D unresolved. The sample was blood. This sequence originates from a woman aged 18-29 years with Graves' hyperthyroidism. The CDR3 sequence is CASSEIIGFSGNTIYF. As DNA, the CDR3 is TGTGCCAGCAGTGAAATCATCGGCTTCTCTGGAAACACCATATATTTT. The full variable domain, completed using reference TRBV2 and TRBJ1-3, is EPEVTQTPSHQVTQMGQEVILRCVPISNHLYFYWYRQILGQKVEFLVSFYNNEISEKSEIFDDQFSVERPDGSNFTLKIRSTKLEDSAMYFCASSEIIGFSGNTIYFGEGSWLTVV.